This is a list of T cell receptor beta chains from one sample in a study of OX40 agonist ivuxolimab in advanced cancers. The assay was immunoSEQ multiplex PCR, and TCRdb's table has in-frame clones only and misses some. This sample has tens of thousands of clones; about 88% occur once, and the top ten carry over 12%. Sample: CD4+ or CD8+ T cells sorted from blood, taken in a trial of the OX40 agonist ivuxolimab. These TCRs come from an adult with an advanced solid tumor such as melanoma, head and neck, liver or kidney cancer. Each CDR3 is given with its conserved first and last residue. D genes are given only for firm matches. The size field is filled for only some rows; it gives once, few, many or a size class.

D gene	clone size	J gene	V gene	CDR3 DNA	CDR3 protein
TRBD2	NA	TRBJ2-1	TRBV11-2	TGTGCCAGCAGCGCGAGACTAGCGGGAAGCAATGAGCAGTTCTTC	CASSARLAGSNEQFF
NA	NA	TRBJ2-7	TRBV28	TGTGCCAGCAGTTTGGGCAGTAACGAGCAGTACTTC	CASSLGSNEQYF
NA	NA	TRBJ2-7	TRBV5-4	TGTGCCAGCAGCTTGTCCAGGGGACACGAGCAGTACTTC	CASSLSRGHEQYF
NA	NA	TRBJ2-1	TRBV14	TGTGCCAGCAGCCGACAGAGCTACAATGAGCAGTTCTTC	CASSRQSYNEQFF
TRBD1	NA	TRBJ2-7	TRBV7-2	TGTGCCAGCAGCTTAGCGCCTTCAGTAGGGGACAGACCCTACGAGCAGTACTTC	CASSLAPSVGDRPYEQYF
TRBD1	NA	TRBJ2-7	TRBV4-1	TGCGCCAGCAGCCTTGCGGACAGGGTCAACGAGCAGTACTTC	CASSLADRVNEQYF
TRBD1	NA	TRBJ1-3	TRBV6-5	TGTGCCGGTACAGGGGGCAAATCGGGAAACACCATATATTTT	CAGTGGKSGNTIYF
NA	medium-sized	TRBJ2-7	TRBV9	TGTGCCAGCAGCCCCTCAGGAAGGAGCTCCTACGAGCAGTACTTC	CASSPSGRSSYEQYF
TRBD2	NA	TRBJ2-1	TRBV7-3	TGTGCCAGCAGCCCCGGGATGGTAGCGGGGAACGAGCAGTTCTTC	CASSPGMVAGNEQFF
NA	NA	TRBJ2-5	TRBV9	TGTGCCAGCAGCGTAGCTACAAATGGGGGTGGGGAGACCCAGTACTTC	CASSVATNGGGETQYF
TRBD1	NA	TRBJ1-2	TRBV4-2	TGTGCCAGCAGCCAAGATGACAGGGGAATCTATGGCTACACCTTC	CASSQDDRGIYGYTF
NA	NA	TRBJ2-1	TRBV11-2	TGTGCCAGCACGCGGCAGGGGTTCAACAATGAGCAGTTCTTC	CASTRQGFNNEQFF
TRBD2	NA	TRBJ2-7	TRBV28	TGTGCCAGCACTCTAACTAGCGGGAGGGCGGGGCAATACGAGCAGTACTTC	CASTLTSGRAGQYEQYF
TRBD1	NA	TRBJ2-7	TRBV2	TGTGCCGGATCCGGGACAGGGAACGAGCAGTACTTC	CAGSGTGNEQYF
TRBD2	NA	TRBJ2-7	TRBV4-1	TGCGCCAGCAGCCAACGACTAGCGGGAGGGGATGGGTCCTACGAGCAGTACTTC	CASSQRLAGGDGSYEQYF
NA	NA	TRBJ1-2	TRBV28	TGTGCCAGCAAAGGAAGGGGGAACTATGGCTACACCTTC	CASKGRGNYGYTF
TRBD1	NA	TRBJ2-7	TRBV9	TGTGCCAGCAGCCCGACAGGGGTTAGCTCCTACGAGCAGTACTTC	CASSPTGVSSYEQYF
NA	once	TRBJ1-1	TRBV4-3	TGCGCCAGCAGCCAAGCAAGGGTGGGACTCTTGAACACTGAAGCTTTCTTT	CASSQARVGLLNTEAFF
NA	few	TRBJ2-7	TRBV27	TGTGCCAGCAGTCCAAACCTTTCCTACGAGCAGTACTTC	CASSPNLSYEQYF
NA	NA	TRBJ2-1	TRBV7-8	TGTGCCAGCAGCTTAGTAGGGTACAATGAGCAGTTCTTC	CASSLVGYNEQFF
TRBD2	NA	TRBJ2-1	TRBV7-9	TGTGCCAGCAGCCAAACACTAGCGATCCGCTCCTACAATGAGCAGTTCTTC	CASSQTLAIRSYNEQFF
NA	medium-sized	TRBJ1-1	TRBV28	TGTGCCAGCAGTGGGAACACTGAAGCTTTCTTT	CASSGNTEAFF
NA	once	TRBJ1-1	TRBV28	TGTGCCAGCAGTTTGCCGCAGGGGATGAACACTGAAGCTTTCTTT	CASSLPQGMNTEAFF
TRBD1	NA	TRBJ2-2	TRBV5-5	TGTGCCAGCAGTACAGGGGACACCGGGGAGCTGTTTTTT	CASSTGDTGELFF
TRBD2	few	TRBJ2-7	TRBV4-3	TGCGCCAGCAGCCCCCATAATGGGGGAGGGCCTGACGAGCAGTACTTC	CASSPHNGGGPDEQYF
NA	NA	TRBJ2-7	TRBV27	TGTGCCAGCAGTTTCCTCCCCGCCACAGCCTACGAGCAGTACTTC	CASSFLPATAYEQYF
NA	NA	TRBJ2-7	TRBV28	TGTGCCAGCACACCAGCGGGCAGGGGAGGGGAGCAGTACTTC	CASTPAGRGGEQYF
NA	NA	TRBJ2-7	TRBV27	TGTGCCAGCAGTCTTGATTCTTTCTCGAACGAGCAGTACTTC	CASSLDSFSNEQYF
TRBD1	NA	TRBJ1-2	TRBV2	TGTGCCGGCGGGACAGGCGCCCTTGGCTACACCTTC	CAGGTGALGYTF
NA	NA	TRBJ1-2	TRBV4-3	TGCGCCAGCAGCCCTATCAGAGGGTTCGAGGGCTACACCTTC	CASSPIRGFEGYTF
NA	NA	TRBJ2-1	TRBV27	TGTGCCAGCAGGGTGGGAGGACGCTCCTACAATGAGCAGTTCTTC	CASRVGGRSYNEQFF
TRBD1	NA	TRBJ1-5	TRBV27	TGTGCCAGCAGTGGCGGGACAGGGGAGAGCAATCAGCCCCAGCATTTT	CASSGGTGESNQPQHF
NA	NA	TRBJ2-7	TRBV6-1	TGTGCCAGCAGTGAATGGGACGGAGCCTACGAGCAGTACTTC	CASSEWDGAYEQYF
TRBD1	NA	TRBJ2-7	TRBV28	TGTGCCAGCAGTTCACGGACAGGCCCCTACGAGCAGTACTTC	CASSSRTGPYEQYF
TRBD2	NA	TRBJ2-7	TRBV4-1	TGCGCCAGCAGCTCCCTCCTCGTAGGCGGGAGGGTCCCCTACGAGCAGTACTTC	CASSSLLVGGRVPYEQYF
NA	NA	TRBJ2-7	TRBV4-1	TGCGCCAGCAGCCAAAACAGCGACACTTATAGCTCCTACGAGCAGTACTTC	CASSQNSDTYSSYEQYF
TRBD2	NA	TRBJ2-5	TRBV2	TGTGCCAGCAGTGAAGCTTGGGGGCGGGAGGGCCCAGAGACCCAGTACTTC	CASSEAWGREGPETQYF
NA	once	TRBJ2-7	TRBV6-5	TGTGCCAGCACCCCCGGAGGGTTGACCCACGAGCAGTACTTC	CASTPGGLTHEQYF
TRBD1	NA	TRBJ2-7	TRBV4-3	TGCGCCAGCAGCCAAGTTCGGGCACTGACAGGGGACACCTACGAGCAGTACTTC	CASSQVRALTGDTYEQYF
NA	NA	TRBJ1-2	TRBV28	TGTGCCAGCAGTTTAGCCTACAGTGGTGAGCAGGTGATCTATGGCTACACCTTC	CASSLAYSGEQVIYGYTF
TRBD2	NA	TRBJ2-3	TRBV4-1	TGCGCCAGCAGCCTTGGGACTAGCGGGAGGACAGATACGCAGTATTTT	CASSLGTSGRTDTQYF
TRBD1	NA	TRBJ2-1	TRBV4-1	TGCGCCAGCAACGAGGGACAGGGGGTTAGAAGCTCCTACAATGAGCAGTTCTTC	CASNEGQGVRSSYNEQFF
TRBD1	NA	TRBJ2-7	TRBV19	TGTGCCAGTAGTATATCCGGGACAGGGCTAAACGAGCAGTACTTC	CASSISGTGLNEQYF
NA	NA	TRBJ1-2	TRBV9	TGTGCCAGCAGCGTAGATGGGGCGTCGGCTGCTGCCTATGGCTACACCTTC	CASSVDGASAAAYGYTF
NA	NA	TRBJ1-1	TRBV27	TGTGCCAGCAGTTTAACGGCCTTCACTGAAGCTTTCTTT	CASSLTAFTEAFF
TRBD2	NA	TRBJ2-7	TRBV27	TGTGCCAGCAGGAACCCCCTAGGACTAGCGGGTACTAACACTCCCTACGAGCAGTACTTC	CASRNPLGLAGTNTPYEQYF
NA	once	TRBJ1-2	TRBV27	TGTGCCAGCAGTCCCCATGTGGGGGGCTATGGCTACACCTTC	CASSPHVGGYGYTF
TRBD1	once	TRBJ2-5	TRBV28	TGTGCCAGCGGGACAGCCGAAGAGACCCAGTACTTC	CASGTAEETQYF
NA	NA	TRBJ1-6	TRBV4-2	TGTGCCAGCAGCCAAATCATCGGATCACCCCTCCACTTT	CASSQIIGSPLHF
NA	NA	TRBJ1-5	TRBV2	TGTGCCAGCAGTGAGTCAGTGATAGGACAGCCCCAGCATTTT	CASSESVIGQPQHF
TRBD1	NA	TRBJ1-2	TRBV4-1	TGCGCCAGCAGTCCGACAGGGGGGGACTATGGCTACACCTTC	CASSPTGGDYGYTF
TRBD2	NA	TRBJ2-3	TRBV29-1	TGCAGCGTAATACCCACCGGGACTAGCGGGAAAAGGTTAACAGATACGCAGTATTTT	CSVIPTGTSGKRLTDTQYF
TRBD2	NA	TRBJ2-5	TRBV29-1	TGCAGCGTGGATTTTGGGCAGACGTTAGGACTAGCGGGAGTAGAGACCCAGTACTTC	CSVDFGQTLGLAGVETQYF
NA	once	TRBJ2-4	TRBV7-9	TGTGCCAGCAGCTTTCCCCGAGGGGCTGGCGCCAAAAACATTCAGTACTTC	CASSFPRGAGAKNIQYF
NA	NA	TRBJ2-3	TRBV7-9	TGTGCCAGCAGCTCTAGCACAGATACGCAGTATTTT	CASSSSTDTQYF
TRBD2	NA	TRBJ2-2	TRBV5-4	TGTGCCAGCAACCTGAGACTAGCGGGAGGCACCGGGGAGCTGTTTTTT	CASNLRLAGGTGELFF
TRBD1	NA	TRBJ2-7	TRBV5-1	TGCGCCAGCAGCTTGGACTCCGGGACAGCTTCCTACGAGCAGTACTTC	CASSLDSGTASYEQYF
NA	NA	TRBJ1-2	TRBV19	TGTGCCAGTAGGGACGGCCCAGGCTATGGCTACACCTTC	CASRDGPGYGYTF
NA	NA	TRBJ2-1	TRBV9	TGTGCCAGCAGTGACCCCACACACAGGGTAAACCTCTACAATGAGCAGTTCTTC	CASSDPTHRVNLYNEQFF